This T cell receptor (beta chain) came from a study of cytomegalovirus exposure and HLA in healthy donors. Regarding the study as a whole: Available immune exposure information was restricted to CMV serostatus only.

PCR primers comprised 60 Vbeta and 13 Jbeta primers. Assay used: immunoSEQ multiplex PCR; TCRdb lists only in-frame clones, some missing. Found here are 95,000 to 150,000 clones, more than 65% of them singletons; the top ten hold 4%. V trimming: 11 bases; J trimming: 1 base; junction bases outside the gene matches: 6. Germline V gives CDR1 LNHDA, CDR2 SQIVND (reference sequence). The CDR3 length is 13 residues. Concerning this clone: Its specificity is unknown.

The TCR comes from a man younger than 35 in good health and CMV-seropositive. The chain combines TRBV19 with TRBJ1-1; TRBD1 aligns across 8 bases. Sample: PBMCs. CDR3 nucleotide sequence: TGTGCCGCCTCGACAGGGGCGAACACTGAAGCTTTCTTT. It translates to CAASTGANTEAFF.